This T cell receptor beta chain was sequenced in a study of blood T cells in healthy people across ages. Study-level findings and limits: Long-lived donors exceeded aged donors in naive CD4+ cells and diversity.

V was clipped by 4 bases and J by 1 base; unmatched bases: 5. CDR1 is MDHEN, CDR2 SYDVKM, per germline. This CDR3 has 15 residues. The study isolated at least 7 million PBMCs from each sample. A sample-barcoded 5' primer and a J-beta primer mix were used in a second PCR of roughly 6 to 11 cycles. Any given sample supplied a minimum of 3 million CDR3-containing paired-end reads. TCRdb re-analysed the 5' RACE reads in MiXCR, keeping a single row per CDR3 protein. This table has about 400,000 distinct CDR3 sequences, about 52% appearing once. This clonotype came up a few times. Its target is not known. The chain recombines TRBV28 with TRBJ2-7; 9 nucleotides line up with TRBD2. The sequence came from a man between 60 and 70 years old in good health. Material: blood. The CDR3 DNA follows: TGTGCCAGCAGTTATAGCGGGAGTCGTTCCTACGAGCAGTACTTC. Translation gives CASSYSGSRSYEQYF.